Shown below are 13 T cell receptor beta chains from a single sample sequenced in a study of post-analysis software for immune sequencing data. Study-wide points: Comparison of patients with controls showed five TRBV segments more frequent in patients, TRBV5-6, TRBV5-1 and TRBV20-1 among them.

Their antigens remain unidentified. Presence of unique molecular identifiers characterized the TCR beta cDNA libraries. Via MiXCR, TCRdb re-called the PCR reads, giving one row per CDR3 protein. The sample includes roughly 730,000 distinct CDR3 sequences, less than 35% seen only once; the top ten take around 0.56%. What was sequenced was blood. Receptors originate from a girl between 5 and 17 years old with multiple sclerosis.

This clonotype was seen repeatedly, ten times or more. J is TRBJ1-2 and V is TRBV6-5; tentatively, D is TRBD1 (6 bases). The CDR3 contains 13 residues. V shed 5 bases and J shed 8 bases, with 15 bases lying between them. CDR1 and CDR2 (germline): MNHEY, SVGAGI. The CDR3 nucleotides read TGTGCCAGCAGTGTCGAAACAGGGTGGGGCTACACCTTC. It is translated as CASSVETGWGYTF.

To note about this clonotype: One junction end disagrees with the germline gene, perhaps due to a read error. The rearrangement joins TRBV6-2 or TRBV6-3 to TRBJ2-6; D tentatively reads TRBD1 or TRBD2 (6 bases each). The CDR3 sequence is 16 residues long. CDR1 is MNHEY and CDR2 is SVGEGT in the germline V gene. DNA for the CDR3: TGTGCCAGCAGGCTCCTCGGGGGCTCTGGGGTCAACGTCCTGACTTTC. Protein product: CASRLLGGSGVNVLTF.

The chain recombines TRBV12-3 or TRBV12-4 with TRBJ2-3; 7 nucleotides line up with TRBD1. This CDR3 region has 13 residues. The V and J ends lost 3 bases and 10 bases, in that order; junction bases with no gene match: 7. The CDR3 spells CASSLGTADAQYF. DNA of the CDR3: TGTGCCAGCAGTTTGGGGACAGCCGATGCGCAGTATTTT.

In its sample, this clonotype was seen a few times. The CDR3 DNA follows: TGCGCCAGCAGCCACTTGACAGGGGGTAATGAAAAACTGTTTTTT. It yields the protein CASSHLTGGNEKLFF. This chain links TRBV4-1 with TRBJ1-4, with 9 bases fitting TRBD1. This CDR3 region has 15 residues. CDR1 is MGHRA, CDR2 YSYEKL, per germline. The V gene end was trimmed by 3 bases and the J gene end by 4 bases; junction bases not matched to a gene: 3.

This chain links TRBV9 with TRBJ1-1; D ambiguous. From germline, CDR1 is SGDLS and CDR2 YYNGEE. This CDR3 has 12 amino acids. Trimming removed 0 bases at V and 3 bases at J, with 3 bases between. CDR3 bases: TGTGCCAGCAGCGTAGTTGACACTGAAGCTTTCTTT. Translated: CASSVVDTEAFF.

The V gene is TRBV12-5, the J gene TRBJ2-5; TRBD2 might be the D (5 bases). V lost 3 bases, J lost 3 bases, and 5 bases lay in between. Germline-derived CDR1 and CDR2 are LGHNT and FRNRAP. The CDR3 spans 12 residues. As DNA, the CDR3 is TGTGCTAGTGGTTTCGGGAAAGAGACCCAGTACTTC. Its protein product is CASGFGKETQYF.

The chain recombines TRBV12-3 or TRBV12-4 with TRBJ2-5; tentative D call: TRBD1 (5 bases). Between the trimmed V and J ends, which lost 6 bases and 3 bases, there was a span of 11 bases. The CDR3 is 13 amino acids. The CDR3 nucleotides read TGTGCCAGCAGACCGACGACAGAAGAGACCCAGTACTTC. As protein: CASRPTTEETQYF.

This clonotype has more than one count but fewer than ten. The rearrangement links TRBV29-1 to TRBJ2-5; TRBD1 aligns across 9 bases. CDR3 size: 14 residues. CDR1 SQVTM and CDR2 ANQGSEA come from the germline V gene. With 6 bases clipped from V and 5 bases from J, the junction kept 10 bases outside the gene matches. For the CDR3, the DNA is TGCAGCGTCGATAATACCGACAGGGGGGAGACCCAGTACTTC. This sequence encodes CSVDNTDRGETQYF.

The chain couples TRBV29-1 to TRBJ2-2; D gene ambiguous. CDR3 size: 13 residues. Trimming pared 5 bases from V and 3 bases from J, leaving 10 bases between. Looked up from germline, CDR1 is SQVTM and CDR2 is ANQGSEA. In DNA form, the CDR3 reads TGCAGCGTTAGTCGGCTCTACACCGGGGAGCTGTTTTTT. As protein: CSVSRLYTGELFF.

This clonotype was seen more than once but under ten times. J is TRBJ1-1 and V is TRBV6-5; D not resolved. The germline CDR1 and CDR2 sequences are MNHEY and SVGAGI. CDR3 size: 15 residues. Trimming pared 3 bases from V and 0 bases from J, leaving 11 bases between. The chain's CDR3 is CASSYNRKLNTEAFF. DNA of the CDR3: TGTGCCAGCAGTTATAATCGCAAACTGAACACTGAAGCTTTCTTT.

This clonotype has more than one count but fewer than ten. This chain connects TRBV20-1 to TRBJ2-3; D is unresolved. V was clipped by 7 bases and J by 1 base, with 9 bases between them. Per germline, CDR1 DFQATT and CDR2 SNEGSKA (reference sequence). This CDR3 has 12 residues. CDR3 amino acids: CSGRYRTDTQYF. Here the CDR3 DNA reads TGCAGTGGGCGCTACCGCACAGATACGCAGTATTTT.

This clonotype showed up many times. The chain has TRBV20-1 and TRBJ2-7; D gene ambiguous. There are 14 residues in the CDR3. Germline V CDR1 and CDR2: DFQATT, SNEGSKA (reference sequence). V dropped 0 bases and J dropped 3 bases, with 12 bases sitting between them. As DNA, the CDR3 is TGCAGTGCTAGAGATTCGAGTAGAGTCTACGAGCAGTACTTC. Amino acids: CSARDSSRVYEQYF.

The rearrangement uses TRBV7-7 and TRBJ2-7; 8 bases match TRBD2. The CDR3 has 13 residues. The germline V gene has CDR1 SSHAT and CDR2 FNYEAQ (reference sequence). V lost 4 bases, J lost 7 bases, and 6 bases stayed unmatched. CDR3 coding DNA: TGTGCCAGCAGCTGGACATTAGCGGGAGAGCAGTACTTC. It translates to CASSWTLAGEQYF.